Each of the 12 T cell receptor beta chains below was sequenced from the same sample in a study of T cells after yellow fever vaccination. TCRdb itself ran the 5' RACE reads through MiXCR, one entry per CDR3 protein. The sample has hundreds of thousands of distinct CDR3 sequences, around 10% seen once. Here the sequenced sample was PBMCs, taken on the day of the first yellow fever vaccination. These receptors originate from a man younger than 35 who received the YFV17D yellow fever vaccine.

The table lists this clonotype with a few counts. The chain carries TRBV5-4 and TRBJ2-7, with 9 bases matching TRBD2. Unmatched junction bases numbered 5, after V lost 4 bases and J lost 0 bases. The CDR3 has 15 residues. Germline-derived CDR1 and CDR2 are SGHNT and YYREEE (reference sequence). The CDR3 is CASSVPSGTSYEQYF. The DNA of the CDR3 is TGTGCCAGCAGCGTCCCTAGCGGGACCTCCTACGAGCAGTACTTC. Full variable domain (remainder filled in from reference TRBV5-4 and TRBJ2-7): ETGVTQSPTHLIKTRGQQVTLRCSSQSGHNTVSWYQQALGQGPQFIFQYYREEENGRGNFPPRFSGLQFPNYSSELNVNALELDDSALYLCASSVPSGTSYEQYFGPGTRLTVT.

The sample holds one count of this clonotype. The chain is built from TRBV9 and TRBJ2-2; possibly TRBD1 for D (6 bases). Germline V gene lookup returns CDR1 SGDLS and CDR2 YYNGEE. The CDR3 is 14 residues long. V lost 8 bases and J lost 0, with 11 bases in between. This chain's CDR3 is CASSGTSNTGELFF. CDR3 nucleotide sequence: TGTGCCAGTTCCGGGACATCGAACACCGGGGAGCTGTTTTTT. The complete variable domain, with remaining parts taken from reference TRBV9 and TRBJ2-2, reads DSGVTQTPKHLITATGQRVTLRCSPRSGDLSVYWYQQSLDQGLQFLIQYYNGEERAKGNILERFSAQQFPDLHSELNLSSLELGDSALYFCASSGTSNTGELFFGEGSRLTVL.

The chain has TRBV12-3 or TRBV12-4 and TRBJ2-2; 7 nucleotides line up with TRBD1. The CDR3 is 14 amino acids. Germline trimming cut 7 bases from V and 6 bases from J; bases unmatched to any gene: 8. The CDR3 DNA reads TGTGCCAGCATCGGGACAGTCCGCTCCGGGGAGCTGTTTTTT. This gives the protein CASIGTVRSGELFF.

The chain links TRBV24-1 to TRBJ2-3, with a possible D match to TRBD2 (6 bases). The V end lost 1 base, the J end lost 1 base, and 11 bases lay between the germline ends. CDR3 size: 16 residues. Germline values: CDR1 KGHDR, CDR2 SFDVKD. Here the CDR3 DNA reads TGTGCCACCAGTGATTTAGCGGGCTGGGGCACAGATACGCAGTATTTT. Translated: CATSDLAGWGTDTQYF.

A few counts support this clonotype. This chain links TRBV5-1 with TRBJ2-2; D possibly corresponds to TRBD2 (5 bases). The germline V gene has CDR1 SGHRS and CDR2 YFSETQ. The CDR3 has 15 residues. With 2 bases removed from V and 7 bases from J, the gap between germline ends came to 15 bases. In DNA form, the CDR3 reads TGCGCCAGCAGCTTCCTGACGCCGGAGGACGGGGAGCTGTTTTTT. As protein: CASSFLTPEDGELFF.

This chain links TRBV12-3 or TRBV12-4 with TRBJ2-3; possible D gene TRBD2, 5 bases. The CDR3 has 15 residues. Between the trimmed V and J ends, which lost 6 bases and 5 bases, there was a span of 18 bases. This CDR3 reads CASSPRSGGLDTQYF. CDR3 bases: TGTGCCAGCAGCCCCCGCAGCGGAGGATTAGATACGCAGTATTTT.

This clonotype was observed a handful of times. The V gene is TRBV7-9, the J gene TRBJ1-6; the D gene is possibly TRBD1 (6 bases). Trimming shortened V by 5 bases and J by 6 bases, and 11 bases separated the two germline ends. Germline V gene lookup returns CDR1 SEHNR and CDR2 FQNEAQ (reference sequence). The CDR3 consists of 14 residues. In DNA, the CDR3 is TGTGCCAGCAGCCCCAGGGGAGGTAATTCACCCCTCCACTTT. Its translation is CASSPRGGNSPLHF.

This clonotype was counted between two and nine times. The rearrangement links TRBV11-2 to TRBJ2-1; 10 bases fit TRBD1. This CDR3 has 16 residues. Germline-derived CDR1 and CDR2 are SGHAT and FQNNGV. With V trimmed by 5 bases and J by 6 bases, 10 bases remained unmatched. DNA for the CDR3: TGTGCCAGCAGCCCCCCCACGGGACAGGGGAGCAATGAGCAGTTCTTC. Protein sequence: CASSPPTGQGSNEQFF.

This clonotype was observed a few times. The genes are TRBV7-3 and TRBJ2-2, with 8 bases matching TRBD1. V trimming: 5 bases; J trimming: 8 bases; junction bases outside the gene matches: 4. CDR3 length equals 13 residues. Germline V gives CDR1 SGHTA, CDR2 FQGTGA. The CDR3 region is CASSVQGAGELFF. Here the CDR3 DNA reads TGTGCCAGCAGCGTTCAGGGGGCTGGGGAGCTGTTTTTT.

The chain uses TRBV19 and TRBJ1-2; the D is unclear. The germline V gene encodes CDR1 LNHDA and CDR2 SQIVND (reference sequence). CDR3 length: 12 residues. The V gene lost 4 bases and the J gene lost 4 bases, with 7 bases spanning the gap. CDR3 DNA sequence: TGTGCCAGTAGTAATTGGGCCTATGGCTACACCTTC. It yields the protein CASSNWAYGYTF.

The rearrangement uses TRBV10-3 and TRBJ1-5, with 9 bases aligning to TRBD1. Germline CDR1 and CDR2: ENHRY and SYGVKD. J lost 4 bases, V lost 4 bases, and 2 bases had no gene match. This CDR3 has 14 amino acids. CDR3 sequence reads: CAISGGQGNQPQHF. CDR3 nucleotides: TGTGCCATCAGTGGGGGACAGGGAAATCAGCCCCAGCATTTT.

V and J are TRBV5-5 and TRBJ1-1; D ambiguous. The CDR3 totals 14 residues. Germline CDR1 SGHKS, CDR2 YYEKEE (reference sequence). The ends were cut back, 0 bases at V and 1 base at J, with 7 bases in the middle. Here the CDR3 DNA reads TGTGCCAGCAGCTTGGTACAGACGAACACTGAAGCTTTCTTT. Encoded protein: CASSLVQTNTEAFF.